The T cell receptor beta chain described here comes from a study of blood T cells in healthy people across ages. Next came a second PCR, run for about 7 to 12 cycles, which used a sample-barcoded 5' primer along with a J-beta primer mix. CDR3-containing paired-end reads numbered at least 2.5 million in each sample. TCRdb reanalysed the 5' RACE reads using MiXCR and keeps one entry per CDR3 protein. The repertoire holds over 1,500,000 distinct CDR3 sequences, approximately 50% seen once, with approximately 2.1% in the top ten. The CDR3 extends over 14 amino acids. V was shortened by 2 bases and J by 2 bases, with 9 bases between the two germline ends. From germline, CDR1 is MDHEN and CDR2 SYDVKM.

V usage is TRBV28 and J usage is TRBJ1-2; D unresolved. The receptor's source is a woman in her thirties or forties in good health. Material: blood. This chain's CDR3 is CASSLALNNYGYTF. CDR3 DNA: TGTGCCAGCAGTTTAGCTCTAAACAACTATGGCTACACCTTC.